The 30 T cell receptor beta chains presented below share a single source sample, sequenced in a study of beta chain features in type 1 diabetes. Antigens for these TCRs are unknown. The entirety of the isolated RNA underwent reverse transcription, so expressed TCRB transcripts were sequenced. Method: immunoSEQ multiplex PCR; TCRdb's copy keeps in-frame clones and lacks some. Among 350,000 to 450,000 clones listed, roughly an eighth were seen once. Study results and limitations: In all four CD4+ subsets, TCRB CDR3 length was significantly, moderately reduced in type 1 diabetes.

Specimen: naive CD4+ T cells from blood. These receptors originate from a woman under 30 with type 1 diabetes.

The DNA for the CDR3 is TGTGCCAGCCGAGAGCGGGCGGCCTACAATGAGCAGTTCTTC. This gives the protein CASRERAAYNEQFF. The V and J genes are TRBV19 and TRBJ2-1; possibly TRBD2 for D (6 bases). V was clipped by 9 bases and J by 2 bases, with 14 bases between them. CDR1 is LNHDA and CDR2 is SQIVND in the germline V gene (reference sequence). This CDR3 is 14 amino acids long.

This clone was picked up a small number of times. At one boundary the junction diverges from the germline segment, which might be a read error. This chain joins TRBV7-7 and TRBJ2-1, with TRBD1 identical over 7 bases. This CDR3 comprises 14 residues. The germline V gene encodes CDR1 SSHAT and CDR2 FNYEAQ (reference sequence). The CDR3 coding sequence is TGTGCTAGCAGCTTACTTACAGGGGACAATGAGCAGTTCTTC. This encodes CASSLLTGDNEQFF.

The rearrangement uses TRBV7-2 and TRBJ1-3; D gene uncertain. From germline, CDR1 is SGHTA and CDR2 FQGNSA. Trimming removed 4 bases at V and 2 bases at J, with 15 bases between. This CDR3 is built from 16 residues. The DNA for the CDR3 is TGTGCCAGCAGCTCCTCCTCGGCCGGGACTGGAAACACCATATATTTT. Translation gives CASSSSSAGTGNTIYF. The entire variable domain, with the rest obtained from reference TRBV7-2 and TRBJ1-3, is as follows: GAGVSQSPSNKVTEKGKDVELRCDPISGHTALYWYRQSLGQGLEFLIYFQGNSAPDKSGLPSDRFSAERTGGSVSTLTIQRTQQEDSAVYLCASSSSSAGTGNTIYFGEGSWLTVV.

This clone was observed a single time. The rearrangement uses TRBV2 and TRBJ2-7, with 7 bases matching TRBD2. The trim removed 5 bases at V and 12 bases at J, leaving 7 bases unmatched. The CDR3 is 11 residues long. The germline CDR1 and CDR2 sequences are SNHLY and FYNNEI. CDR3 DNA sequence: TGTGCCAGCAGTATAGCGGGCGCATCGTACTTC. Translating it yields CASSIAGASYF.

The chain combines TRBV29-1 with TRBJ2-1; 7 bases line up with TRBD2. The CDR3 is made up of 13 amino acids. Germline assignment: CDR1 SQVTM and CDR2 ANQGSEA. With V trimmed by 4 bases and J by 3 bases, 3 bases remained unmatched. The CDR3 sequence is CSVVKRGYNEQFF. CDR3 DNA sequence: TGCAGCGTTGTAAAGCGGGGCTACAATGAGCAGTTCTTC.

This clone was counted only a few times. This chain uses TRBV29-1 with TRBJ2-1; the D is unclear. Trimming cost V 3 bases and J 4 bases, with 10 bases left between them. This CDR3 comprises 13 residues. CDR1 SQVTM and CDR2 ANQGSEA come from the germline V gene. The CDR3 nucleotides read TGCAGCGTTGAGCCCCGAGCGTACAATGAGCAGTTCTTC. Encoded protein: CSVEPRAYNEQFF.

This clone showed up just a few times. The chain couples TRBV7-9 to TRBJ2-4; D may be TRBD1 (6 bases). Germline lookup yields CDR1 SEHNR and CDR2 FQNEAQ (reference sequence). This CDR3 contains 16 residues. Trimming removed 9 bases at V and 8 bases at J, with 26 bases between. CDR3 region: CASRTTSWGLGDIQYF. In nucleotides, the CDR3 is TGTGCCAGTAGAACCACGTCTTGGGGGCTGGGAGACATTCAGTACTTC.

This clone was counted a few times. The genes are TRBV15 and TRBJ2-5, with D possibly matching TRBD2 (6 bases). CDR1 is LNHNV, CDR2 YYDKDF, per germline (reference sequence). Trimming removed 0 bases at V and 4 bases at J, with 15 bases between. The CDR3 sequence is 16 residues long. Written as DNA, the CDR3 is TGTGCCACCAGCAGAGATCAGCGCGGGGCGGGAGAGACCCAGTACTTC. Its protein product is CATSRDQRGAGETQYF.

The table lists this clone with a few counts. CDR3 sequence reads: CASMTPSGHLTEAFF. The CDR3 DNA reads TGTGCCAGCATGACCCCCTCGGGACATCTAACTGAAGCTTTCTTT. The genes are TRBV28 and TRBJ1-1; tentative D call: TRBD1 (6 bases). This CDR3 region has 15 residues. V lost 7 bases to trimming and J lost 5 bases, with 20 bases between them. Germline V lookup: CDR1 MDHEN, CDR2 SYDVKM.

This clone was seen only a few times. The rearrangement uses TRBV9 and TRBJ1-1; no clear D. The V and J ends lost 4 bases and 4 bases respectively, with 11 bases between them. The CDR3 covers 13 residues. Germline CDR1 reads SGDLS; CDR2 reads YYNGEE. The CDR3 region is CASSLKEGTEAFF. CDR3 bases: TGTGCCAGCAGCCTTAAGGAGGGCACTGAAGCTTTCTTT.

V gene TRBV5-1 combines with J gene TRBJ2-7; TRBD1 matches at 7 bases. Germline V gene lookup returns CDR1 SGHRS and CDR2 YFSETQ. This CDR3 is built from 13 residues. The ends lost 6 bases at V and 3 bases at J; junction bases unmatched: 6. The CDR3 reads CASKRDSYYEQYF. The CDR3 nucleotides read TGCGCCAGCAAACGGGACAGCTACTACGAGCAGTACTTC.

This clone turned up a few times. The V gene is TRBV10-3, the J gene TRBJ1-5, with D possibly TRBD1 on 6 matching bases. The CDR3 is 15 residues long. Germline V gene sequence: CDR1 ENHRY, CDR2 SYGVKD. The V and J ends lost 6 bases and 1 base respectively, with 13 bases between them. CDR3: CAISETGLSNQPQHF. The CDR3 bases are TGTGCCATCAGCGAGACAGGTCTGAGCAATCAGCCCCAGCATTTT.

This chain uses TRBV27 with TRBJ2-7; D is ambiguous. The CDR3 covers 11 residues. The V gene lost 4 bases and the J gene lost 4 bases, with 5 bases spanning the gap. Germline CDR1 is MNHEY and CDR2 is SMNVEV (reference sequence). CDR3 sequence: CASSSRYEQYF. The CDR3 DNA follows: TGTGCCAGCAGTTCTCGGTACGAGCAGTACTTC.

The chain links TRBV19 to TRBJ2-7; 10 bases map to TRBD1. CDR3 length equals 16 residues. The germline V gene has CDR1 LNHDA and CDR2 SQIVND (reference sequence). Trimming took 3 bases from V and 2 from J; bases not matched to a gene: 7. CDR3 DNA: TGTGCCAGTAGTATGCGGGGACAGGGGTTCACCTACGAGCAGTACTTC. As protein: CASSMRGQGFTYEQYF.

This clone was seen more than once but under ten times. The CDR3 protein is CASSYRQGSGTEAFF. The CDR3 DNA reads TGCGCCAGCAGTTACCGACAGGGGTCGGGCACTGAAGCTTTCTTT. V and J are TRBV5-1 and TRBJ1-1; 8 positions agree with TRBD1. CDR1 SGHRS and CDR2 YFSETQ come from the germline V gene. V lost 5 bases and J lost 4; bases outside the gene matches: 10. This CDR3 comprises 15 residues.

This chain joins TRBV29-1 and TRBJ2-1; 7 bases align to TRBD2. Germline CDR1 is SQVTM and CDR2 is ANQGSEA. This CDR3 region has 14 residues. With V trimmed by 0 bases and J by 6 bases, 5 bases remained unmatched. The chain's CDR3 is CSVEDWGGSNEQFF. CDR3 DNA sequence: TGCAGCGTTGAAGATTGGGGGGGAAGCAATGAGCAGTTCTTC.

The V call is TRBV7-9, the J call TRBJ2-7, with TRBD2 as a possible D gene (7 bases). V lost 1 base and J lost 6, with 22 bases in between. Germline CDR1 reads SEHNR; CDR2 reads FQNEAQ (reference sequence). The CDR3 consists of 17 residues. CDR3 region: CASSLEVRGRAPCEQYF. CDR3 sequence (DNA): TGTGCCAGCAGCTTAGAAGTAAGGGGGAGGGCGCCTTGCGAGCAGTACTTC.

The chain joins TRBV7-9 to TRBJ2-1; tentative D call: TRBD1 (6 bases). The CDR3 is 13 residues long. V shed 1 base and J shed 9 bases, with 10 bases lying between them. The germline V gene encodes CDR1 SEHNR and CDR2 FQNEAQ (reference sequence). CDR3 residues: CASSLDRVSEQFF. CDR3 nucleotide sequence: TGTGCCAGCAGCTTAGACAGGGTGAGTGAGCAGTTCTTC.

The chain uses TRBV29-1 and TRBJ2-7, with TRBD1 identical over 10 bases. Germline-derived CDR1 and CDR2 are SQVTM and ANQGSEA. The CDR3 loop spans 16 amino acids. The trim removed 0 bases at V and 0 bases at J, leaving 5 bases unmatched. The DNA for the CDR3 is TGCAGCGTTGAAGATCAGCGGGACAGGGGCTCCTACGAGCAGTACTTC. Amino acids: CSVEDQRDRGSYEQYF.

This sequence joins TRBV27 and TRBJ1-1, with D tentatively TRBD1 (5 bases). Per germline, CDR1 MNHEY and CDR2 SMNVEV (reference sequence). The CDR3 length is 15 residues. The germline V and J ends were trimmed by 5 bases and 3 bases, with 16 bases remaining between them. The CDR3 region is CASSVFFKGDTEAFF. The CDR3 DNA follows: TGTGCCAGCAGTGTCTTTTTCAAAGGGGACACTGAAGCTTTCTTT.

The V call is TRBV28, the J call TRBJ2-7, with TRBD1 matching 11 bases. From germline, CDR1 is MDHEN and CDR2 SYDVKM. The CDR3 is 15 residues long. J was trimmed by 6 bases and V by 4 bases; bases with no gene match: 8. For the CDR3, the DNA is TGTGCCAGCAGTTCGTTTGGACAGGGGGCAGGCGAGCAGTACTTC. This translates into CASSSFGQGAGEQYF.

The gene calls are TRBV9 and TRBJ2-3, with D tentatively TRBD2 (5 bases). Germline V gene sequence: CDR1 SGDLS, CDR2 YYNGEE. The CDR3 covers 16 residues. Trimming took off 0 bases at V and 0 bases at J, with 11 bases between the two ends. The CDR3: CASSVAFSASTDTQYF. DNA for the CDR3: TGTGCCAGCAGCGTAGCTTTTAGCGCTAGCACAGATACGCAGTATTTT.

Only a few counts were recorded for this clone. In nucleotides, the CDR3 is TGTGCCAGCAGTTCTGGGGGGGGGAATGAAAAACTGTTTTTT. Amino acid sequence: CASSSGGGNEKLFF. The genes are TRBV28 and TRBJ1-4; a weak D match, TRBD1 (5 bases). CDR3 length: 14 amino acids. The germline gives CDR1 MDHEN, CDR2 SYDVKM. Trimming shortened V by 4 bases and J by 5 bases, and 11 bases separated the two germline ends.

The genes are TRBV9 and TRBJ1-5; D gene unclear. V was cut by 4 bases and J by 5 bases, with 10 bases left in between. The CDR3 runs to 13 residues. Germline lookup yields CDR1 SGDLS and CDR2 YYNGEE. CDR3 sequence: CASSPGSDQPQHF. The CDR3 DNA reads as TGTGCCAGCAGCCCAGGAAGTGATCAGCCCCAGCATTTT.

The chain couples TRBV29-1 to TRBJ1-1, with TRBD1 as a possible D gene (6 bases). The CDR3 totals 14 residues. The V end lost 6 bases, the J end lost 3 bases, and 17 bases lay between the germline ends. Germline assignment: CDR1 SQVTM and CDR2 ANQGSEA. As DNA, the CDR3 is TGCAGCGTGGCCCACAGGGTTGCCGACACTGAAGCTTTCTTT. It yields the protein CSVAHRVADTEAFF.

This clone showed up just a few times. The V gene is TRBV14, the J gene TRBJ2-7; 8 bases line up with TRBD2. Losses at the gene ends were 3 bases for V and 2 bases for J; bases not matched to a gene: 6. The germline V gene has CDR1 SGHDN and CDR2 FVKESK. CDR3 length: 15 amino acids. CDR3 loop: CASSHRGGTPYEQYF. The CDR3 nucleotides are TGTGCCAGCAGCCATCGCGGGGGGACCCCCTACGAGCAGTACTTC.

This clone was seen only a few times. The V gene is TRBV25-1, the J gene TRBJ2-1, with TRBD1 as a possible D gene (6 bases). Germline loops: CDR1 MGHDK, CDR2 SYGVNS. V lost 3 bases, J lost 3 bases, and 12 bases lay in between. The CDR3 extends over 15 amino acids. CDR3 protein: CASSEVSGDYNEQFF. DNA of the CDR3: TGTGCCAGCAGTGAGGTTTCAGGGGACTACAATGAGCAGTTCTTC.

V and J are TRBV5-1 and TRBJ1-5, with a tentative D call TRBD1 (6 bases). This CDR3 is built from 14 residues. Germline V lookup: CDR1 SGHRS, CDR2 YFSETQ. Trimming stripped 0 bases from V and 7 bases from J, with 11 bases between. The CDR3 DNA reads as TGCGCCAGCAGCTTGGTTCCGGGGGGCCAGCCCCAGCATTTT. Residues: CASSLVPGGQPQHF.

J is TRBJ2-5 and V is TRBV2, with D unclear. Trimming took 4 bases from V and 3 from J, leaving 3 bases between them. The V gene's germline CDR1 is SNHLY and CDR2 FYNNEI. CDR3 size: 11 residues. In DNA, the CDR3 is TGTGCCAGCAGTGCCGAAGAGACCCAGTACTTC. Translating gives CASSAEETQYF.

The DNA of the CDR3 is TGTGCCAGCAGTCCGGATTCGGGGGGCAATAGCAATCAGCCCCAGCATTTT. This gives the protein CASSPDSGGNSNQPQHF. The chain combines TRBV27 with TRBJ1-5; weak D call: TRBD1 (6 bases). This CDR3 contains 17 residues. The V end was cut by 5 bases, the J end by 0 bases, with 17 bases between. Per germline, CDR1 MNHEY and CDR2 SMNVEV (reference sequence).